Detailed here is one TCR beta chain. In the authors' workflow: Reference gene primer amplification yielded estimated nucleated cell counts. Clones were read by immunoSEQ multiplex PCR, and TCRdb kept only the in-frame ones, dropping some. That table is the source of V, J and clone size, and D and trimming were worked out from the DNA. The repertoire holds about 140,000 clones, with approximately 90% as singletons. This record comes from a study of blood T cell repertoires in COVID-19. Study details: Acute-phase and convalescent COVID-19 samples originated in the United States, Italy and Spain.

The CDR3 has 14 residues. Trimming pared 3 bases from V and 2 bases from J, leaving 10 bases between. CDR1 and CDR2 (germline): KGHSH, LQKENI. The sequence derives from a human donor in a cohort sampled during active COVID-19. Sequencing was done on a sample of peripheral blood. This sequence joins TRBV18 and TRBJ1-2; no clear D gene. CDR3 sequence (DNA): TGTGCCAGCTCACCTGGTTCAGGAAACTATGGCTACACCTTC. This gives the protein CASSPGSGNYGYTF.